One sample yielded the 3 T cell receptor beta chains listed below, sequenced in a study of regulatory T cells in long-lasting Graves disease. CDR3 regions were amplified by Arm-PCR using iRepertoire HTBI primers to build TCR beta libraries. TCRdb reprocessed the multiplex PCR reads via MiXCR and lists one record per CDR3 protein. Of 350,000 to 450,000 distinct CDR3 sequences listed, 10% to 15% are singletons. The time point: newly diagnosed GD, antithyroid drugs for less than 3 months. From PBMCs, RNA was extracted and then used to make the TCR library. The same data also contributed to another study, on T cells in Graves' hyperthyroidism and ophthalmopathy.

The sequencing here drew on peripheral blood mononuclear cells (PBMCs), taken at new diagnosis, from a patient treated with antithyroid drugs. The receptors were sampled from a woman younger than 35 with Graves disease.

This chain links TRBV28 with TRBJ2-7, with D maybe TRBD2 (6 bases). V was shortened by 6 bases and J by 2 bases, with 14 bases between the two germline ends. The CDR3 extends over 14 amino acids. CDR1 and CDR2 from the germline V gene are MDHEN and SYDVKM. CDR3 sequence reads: CASRSSGTPYEQYF. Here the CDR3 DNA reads TGTGCCAGCAGGAGTTCAGGGACTCCCTACGAGCAGTACTTC. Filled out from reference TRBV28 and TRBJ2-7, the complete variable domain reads DVKVTQSSRYLVKRTGEKVFLECVQDMDHENMFWYRQDPGLGLRLIYFSYDVKMKEKGDIPEGYSVSREKKERFSLILESASTNQTSMYLCASRSSGTPYEQYFGPGTRLTVT.

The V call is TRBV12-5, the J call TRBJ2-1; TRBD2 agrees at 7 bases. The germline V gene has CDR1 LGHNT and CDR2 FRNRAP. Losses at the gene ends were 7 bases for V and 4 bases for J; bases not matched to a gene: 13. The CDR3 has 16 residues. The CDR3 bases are TGTGCTAGTGTCCTGTGGGCGGGGGAGCCTTACAATGAGCAGTTCTTC. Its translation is CASVLWAGEPYNEQFF.

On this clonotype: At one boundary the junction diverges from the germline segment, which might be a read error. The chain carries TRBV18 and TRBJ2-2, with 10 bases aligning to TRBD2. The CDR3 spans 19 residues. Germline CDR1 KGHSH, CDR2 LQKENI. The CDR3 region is CARSPRLSSGRPNTGELFF. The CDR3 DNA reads TGTGCCAGATCACCCCGATTGTCTAGCGGGAGACCCAACACCGGGGAGCTGTTTTTT.